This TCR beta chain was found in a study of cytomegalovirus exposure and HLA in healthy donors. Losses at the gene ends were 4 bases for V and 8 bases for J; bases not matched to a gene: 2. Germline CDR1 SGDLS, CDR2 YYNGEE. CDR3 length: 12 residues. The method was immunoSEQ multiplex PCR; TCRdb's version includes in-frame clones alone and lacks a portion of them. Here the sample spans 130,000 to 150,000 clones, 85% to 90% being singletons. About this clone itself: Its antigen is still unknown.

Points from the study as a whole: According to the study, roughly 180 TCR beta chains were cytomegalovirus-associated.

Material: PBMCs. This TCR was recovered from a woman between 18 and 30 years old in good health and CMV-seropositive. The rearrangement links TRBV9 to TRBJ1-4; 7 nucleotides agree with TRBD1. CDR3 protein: CASSPGQEKLFF. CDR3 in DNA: TGTGCCAGCAGCCCGGGACAGGAAAAACTGTTTTTT.